The T cell receptor beta chain described here comes from a study of blood T cell repertoires in COVID-19. Sequenced by immunoSEQ multiplex PCR; TCRdb stores in-frame clones only, minus some. The data show 200,000 to 250,000 clones, with 70% to 85% seen just once and 3% to 3.5% held by the top ten. The length of the CDR3 is 13 residues. Trimming pared 2 bases from V and 4 bases from J, leaving 7 bases between. Germline CDR1 and CDR2: SGDLS and YYNGEE. Sequenced: PBMCs or T cells enriched from blood (not recorded which). This chain joins TRBV9 and TRBJ2-1; D gene uncertain. This receptor was identified in an older woman who had recovered from COVID-19. CDR3 DNA sequence: TGTGCCAGCAGCGTTGAGATGTACAATGAGCAGTTCTTC. It codes for CASSVEMYNEQFF.